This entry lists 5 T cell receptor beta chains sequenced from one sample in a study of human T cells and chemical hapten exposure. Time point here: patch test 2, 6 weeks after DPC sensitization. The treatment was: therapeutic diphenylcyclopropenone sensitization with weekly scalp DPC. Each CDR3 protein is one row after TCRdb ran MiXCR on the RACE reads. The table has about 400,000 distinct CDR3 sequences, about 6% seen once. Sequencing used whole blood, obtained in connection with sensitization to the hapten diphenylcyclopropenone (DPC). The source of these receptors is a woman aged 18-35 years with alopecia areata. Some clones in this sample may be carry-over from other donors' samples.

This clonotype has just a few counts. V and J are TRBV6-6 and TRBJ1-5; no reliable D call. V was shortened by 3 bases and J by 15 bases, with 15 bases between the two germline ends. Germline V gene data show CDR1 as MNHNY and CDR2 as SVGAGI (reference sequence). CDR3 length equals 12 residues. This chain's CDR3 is CASSYNGPPRHF. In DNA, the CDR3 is TGTGCCAGCAGTTATAATGGACCCCCACGGCATTTT.

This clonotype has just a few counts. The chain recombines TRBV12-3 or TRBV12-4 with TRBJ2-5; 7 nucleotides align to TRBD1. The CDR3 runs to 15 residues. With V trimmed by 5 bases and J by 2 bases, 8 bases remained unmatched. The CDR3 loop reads CASSRTGTAQETQYF. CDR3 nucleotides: TGTGCCAGCAGTAGGACCGGGACAGCACAAGAGACCCAGTACTTC.

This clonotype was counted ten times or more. CDR3: CASSLVQGGGYGYTF. CDR3 in DNA: TGTGCCAGCAGCTTAGTACAGGGCGGCGGCTATGGCTACACCTTC. The chain links TRBV11-2 to TRBJ1-2; the D gene is possibly TRBD1 (6 bases). Germline assignment: CDR1 SGHAT and CDR2 FQNNGV. The ends were cut back, 1 base at V and 4 bases at J, with 13 bases in the middle. The CDR3 consists of 15 residues.

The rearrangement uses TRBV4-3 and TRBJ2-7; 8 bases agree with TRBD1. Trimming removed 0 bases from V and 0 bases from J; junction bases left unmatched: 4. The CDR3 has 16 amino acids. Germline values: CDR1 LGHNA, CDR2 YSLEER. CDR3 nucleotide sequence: TGCGCCAGCAGCCAAGACAGGGGGCTCAACTCCTACGAGCAGTACTTC. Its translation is CASSQDRGLNSYEQYF.

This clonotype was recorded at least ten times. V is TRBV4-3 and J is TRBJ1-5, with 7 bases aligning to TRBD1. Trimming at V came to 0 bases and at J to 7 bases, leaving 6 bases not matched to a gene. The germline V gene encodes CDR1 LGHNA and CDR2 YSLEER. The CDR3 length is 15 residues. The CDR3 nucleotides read TGCGCCAGCAGCCAAGATATGGGACAGCGGCAGCCCCAGCATTTT. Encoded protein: CASSQDMGQRQPQHF.